The 14 T cell receptor beta chains below all came from one sample that was sequenced in a study of brain metastases from non-small cell lung cancer. TCRdb keeps only in-frame clones here, not all; method: immunoSEQ multiplex PCR. The sample has around 1,800 clones, 75% to 90% seen once; the top ten hold around 3%. Input material: tissue from a brain metastasis. The receptors originated from a donor at least 40 years old with non-small cell lung cancer.

V and J are TRBV5-8 and TRBJ1-2, with TRBD1 as a possible D gene (6 bases). The CDR3 covers 14 residues. V was clipped by 2 bases and J by 2 bases, with 10 bases between them. Germline CDR1 is SGHTS and CDR2 is YDEGEE. The chain's CDR3 is CASSFSGANYGYTF. The CDR3 bases are TGTGCCAGCAGCTTTTCAGGGGCAAACTATGGCTACACCTTC.

This rearrangement joins TRBV2 to TRBJ1-5; D is unclear. The germline V gene encodes CDR1 SNHLY and CDR2 FYNNEI. This CDR3 is 13 amino acids long. V was trimmed by 4 bases and J by 4 bases, leaving 8 bases between them. CDR3 residues: CASSGEGNQPQHF. The CDR3 DNA reads TGTGCCAGCAGTGGGGAGGGAAATCAGCCCCAGCATTTT.

This chain connects TRBV19 to TRBJ1-5; D is uncertain. Trimming cost V 3 bases and J 4 bases, with 7 bases left between them. The CDR3 is 13 amino acids. CDR1 and CDR2 (germline): LNHDA, SQIVND (reference sequence). The CDR3 DNA follows: TGTGCCAGTAGTATCGGTGGAAATCAGCCCCAGCATTTT. It encodes CASSIGGNQPQHF.

The V gene is TRBV10-3, the J gene TRBJ2-7, with 7 bases matching TRBD1. In germline, CDR1 is ENHRY, CDR2 SYGVKD. This CDR3 region has 15 residues. J gave up 5 bases and V 5 bases, and 12 bases lay outside the gene matches. Here the CDR3 reads CAISFGQVLVNEQYF. As DNA, the CDR3 is TGTGCCATCAGTTTTGGACAGGTTCTTGTCAACGAGCAGTACTTC.

The chain recombines TRBV7-2 with TRBJ2-7; maybe TRBD2 (6 bases). This CDR3 spans 17 amino acids. The V end lost 1 base, the J end lost 2 bases, and 18 bases lay between the germline ends. Per germline, CDR1 SGHTA and CDR2 FQGNSA. The CDR3 region is CASSLGLDSGIPYEQYF. The CDR3, as DNA: TGTGCCAGCAGCTTAGGTTTAGATAGCGGTATTCCCTACGAGCAGTACTTC.

Only a few counts were recorded for this clone. The genes are TRBV27 and TRBJ2-1; TRBD2 might be the D (5 bases). The CDR3 has 14 residues. Germline V gives CDR1 MNHEY, CDR2 SMNVEV (reference sequence). The V and J ends lost 8 bases and 4 bases respectively, with 15 bases between them. CDR3 protein: CASCSLSGYNEQFF. The CDR3 DNA is TGTGCCAGCTGCTCCCTCTCGGGGTACAATGAGCAGTTCTTC.

The chain has TRBV6-5 and TRBJ1-5; tentatively, D is TRBD1 (5 bases). The CDR3 extends over 15 amino acids. V was clipped by 5 bases and J by 0 bases, with 11 bases between them. Germline CDR1 and CDR2: MNHEY and SVGAGI. The CDR3 DNA sequence: TGTGCCAGCAGTCGGGACTACGATAGCAATCAGCCCCAGCATTTT. As protein: CASSRDYDSNQPQHF.

The rearrangement joins TRBV19 to TRBJ2-7; 7 bases map to TRBD1. Trimming at V came to 4 bases and at J to 1 base, leaving 4 bases not matched to a gene. The CDR3 is made up of 14 amino acids. Germline CDR1 is LNHDA and CDR2 is SQIVND (reference sequence). CDR3 amino acids: CASSTPGQSYEQYF. CDR3 DNA sequence: TGTGCCAGTAGTACCCCGGGACAGTCCTACGAGCAGTACTTC.

The gene calls are TRBV20-1 and TRBJ1-5, with D possibly matching TRBD1 (5 bases). The CDR3 length is 11 residues. The V gene lost 2 bases and the J gene lost 6 bases, with 5 bases spanning the gap. From germline, CDR1 is DFQATT and CDR2 SNEGSKA (reference sequence). The CDR3 DNA sequence: TGCAGTGCTAGACAGGGTCAGCCCCAGCATTTT. Translated: CSARQGQPQHF.

This clone occurred once. This sequence joins TRBV19 and TRBJ1-3; D is unresolved. The CDR3 length is 14 residues. CDR1 and CDR2 (germline): LNHDA, SQIVND (reference sequence). V lost 0 bases to trimming and J lost 0 bases, with 3 bases between them. The CDR3 protein is CASSIDNSGNTIYF. As DNA, the CDR3 is TGTGCCAGTAGTATAGACAACTCTGGAAACACCATATATTTT.

A word on this clone: In the same sample, other DNA sequences code for this CDR3. V usage is TRBV27 and J usage is TRBJ2-7; D might be TRBD1 (6 bases). The CDR3 extends over 14 amino acids. Trimming pared 4 bases from V and 3 bases from J, leaving 13 bases between. Germline values: CDR1 MNHEY, CDR2 SMNVEV (reference sequence). The CDR3 reads CASSSRGRGYEQYF. The CDR3 DNA follows: TGTGCCAGCAGTTCCCGGGGCAGGGGCTACGAGCAGTACTTC.

The CDR3 spells CASSPRGQINQPQHF. CDR3 DNA: TGTGCCAGCAGCCCCCGCGGGCAGATAAATCAGCCCCAGCATTTT. The chain uses TRBV28 and TRBJ1-5; no reliable D call. Trimming shortened V by 6 bases and J by 4 bases, and 16 bases separated the two germline ends. The CDR3 is 15 amino acids. Germline V CDR1 and CDR2: MDHEN, SYDVKM.

This chain links TRBV18 with TRBJ1-5; D is perhaps TRBD1 (5 bases). Germline assignment: CDR1 KGHSH and CDR2 LQKENI. Deletions cut 5 bases from V and 5 bases from J, with 16 bases between. This CDR3 has 15 residues. For the CDR3, the DNA is TGTGCCAGCTCAAACCAAAGGGGTTCAGATCAGCCCCAGCATTTT. Amino acid sequence: CASSNQRGSDQPQHF.

The rearrangement uses TRBV7-2 and TRBJ1-3; 7 bases agree with TRBD1. The CDR3 runs to 14 residues. CDR1 is SGHTA and CDR2 is FQGNSA in the germline V gene. V gave up 5 bases and J gave up 1 base; unmatched junction bases: 2. The chain's CDR3 is CASSRDRSGNTIYF. In DNA, the CDR3 is TGTGCCAGCAGCAGGGACAGATCTGGAAACACCATATATTTT.